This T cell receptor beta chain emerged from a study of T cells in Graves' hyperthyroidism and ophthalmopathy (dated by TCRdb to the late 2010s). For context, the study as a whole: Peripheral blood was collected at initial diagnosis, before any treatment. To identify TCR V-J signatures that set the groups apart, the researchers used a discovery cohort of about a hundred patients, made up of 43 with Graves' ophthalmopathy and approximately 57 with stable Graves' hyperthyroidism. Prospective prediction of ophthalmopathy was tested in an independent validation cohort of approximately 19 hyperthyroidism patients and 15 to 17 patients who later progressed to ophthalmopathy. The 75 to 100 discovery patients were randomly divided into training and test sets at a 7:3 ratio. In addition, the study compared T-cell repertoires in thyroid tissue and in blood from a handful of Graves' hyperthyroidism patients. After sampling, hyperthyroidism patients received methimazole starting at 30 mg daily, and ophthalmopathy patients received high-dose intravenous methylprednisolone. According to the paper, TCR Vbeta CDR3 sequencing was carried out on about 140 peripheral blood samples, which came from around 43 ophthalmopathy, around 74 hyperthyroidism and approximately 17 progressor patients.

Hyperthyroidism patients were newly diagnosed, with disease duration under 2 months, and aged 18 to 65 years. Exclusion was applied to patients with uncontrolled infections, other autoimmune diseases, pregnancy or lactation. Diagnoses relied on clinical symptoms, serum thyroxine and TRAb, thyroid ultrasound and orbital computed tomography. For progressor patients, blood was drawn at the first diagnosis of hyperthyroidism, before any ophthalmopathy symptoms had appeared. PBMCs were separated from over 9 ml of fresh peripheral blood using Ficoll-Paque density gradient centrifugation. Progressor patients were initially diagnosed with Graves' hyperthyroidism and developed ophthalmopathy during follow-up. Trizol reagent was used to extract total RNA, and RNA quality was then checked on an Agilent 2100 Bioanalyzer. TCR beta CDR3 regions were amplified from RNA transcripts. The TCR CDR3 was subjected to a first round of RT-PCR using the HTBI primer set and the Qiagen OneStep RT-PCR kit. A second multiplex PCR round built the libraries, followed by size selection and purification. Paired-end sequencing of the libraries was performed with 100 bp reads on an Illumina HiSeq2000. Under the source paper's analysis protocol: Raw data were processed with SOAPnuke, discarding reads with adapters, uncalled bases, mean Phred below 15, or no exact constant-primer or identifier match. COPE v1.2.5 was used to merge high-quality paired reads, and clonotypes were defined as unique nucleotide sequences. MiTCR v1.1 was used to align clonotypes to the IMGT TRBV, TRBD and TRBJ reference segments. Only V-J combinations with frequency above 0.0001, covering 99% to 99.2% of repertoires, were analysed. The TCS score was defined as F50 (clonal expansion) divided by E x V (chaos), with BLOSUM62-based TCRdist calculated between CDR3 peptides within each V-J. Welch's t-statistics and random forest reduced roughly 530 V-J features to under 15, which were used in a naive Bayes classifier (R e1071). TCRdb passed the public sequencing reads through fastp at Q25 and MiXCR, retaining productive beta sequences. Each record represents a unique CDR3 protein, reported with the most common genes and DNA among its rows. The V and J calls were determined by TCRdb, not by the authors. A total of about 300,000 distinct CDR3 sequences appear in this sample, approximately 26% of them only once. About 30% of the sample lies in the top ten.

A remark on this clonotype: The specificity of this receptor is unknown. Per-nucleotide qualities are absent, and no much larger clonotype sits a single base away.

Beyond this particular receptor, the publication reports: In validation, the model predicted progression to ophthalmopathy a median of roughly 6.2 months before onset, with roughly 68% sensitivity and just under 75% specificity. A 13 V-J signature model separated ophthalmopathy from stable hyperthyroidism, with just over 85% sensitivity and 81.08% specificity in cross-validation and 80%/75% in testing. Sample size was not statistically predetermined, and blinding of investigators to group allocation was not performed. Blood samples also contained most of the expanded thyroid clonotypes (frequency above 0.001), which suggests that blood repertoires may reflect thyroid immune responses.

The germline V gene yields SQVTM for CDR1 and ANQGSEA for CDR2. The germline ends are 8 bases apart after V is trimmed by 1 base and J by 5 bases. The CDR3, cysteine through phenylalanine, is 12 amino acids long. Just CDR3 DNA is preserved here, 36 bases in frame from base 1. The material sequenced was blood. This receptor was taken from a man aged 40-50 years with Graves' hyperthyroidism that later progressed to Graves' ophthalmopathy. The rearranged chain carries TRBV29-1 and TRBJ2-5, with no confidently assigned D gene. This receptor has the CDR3 CSVEVPGETQYF. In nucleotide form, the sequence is TGCAGCGTTGAAGTTCCTGGGGAGACCCAGTACTTC.